The TCR beta chain described here comes from a study of OX40 agonist ivuxolimab in advanced cancers. Repertoires were generated with immunoSEQ multiplex PCR, while TCRdb's copy carries only in-frame clones and drops some. This sample carries 100,000 or so clones, approximately 91% of them seen once, and the ten largest clones take approximately 0.16%. This CDR3 has 14 residues. J was trimmed by 2 bases and V by 6 bases; bases with no gene match: 5. In germline, CDR1 is SNHLY, CDR2 FYNNEI. The sequence came from an adult with an advanced solid tumor such as melanoma, head and neck, liver or kidney cancer. This chain joins TRBV2 and TRBJ2-7; 9 nucleotides line up with TRBD1. Source: CD4+ or CD8+ T cells sorted from blood, taken in a trial of the OX40 agonist ivuxolimab. CDR3 DNA sequence: TGTGCCAGCAGCGGAGGGGACAGGGCCTACGAGCAGTACTTC. Translated, it gives CASSGGDRAYEQYF.